Described below is a single T cell receptor (beta chain) sequence and its context. Clones were sequenced by immunoSEQ multiplex PCR, and TCRdb holds only the in-frame ones, with some missing. Of more than 85,000 clones listed, approximately 90% were seen once; the top ten hold about 0.89%. This entry is derived from a study of blood T cell repertoires in COVID-19. Looking at the study overall: In each case, the material was cDNA or gDNA derived from T cells, B-cell-depleted T cells, or PBMCs.

Sequencing was carried out using peripheral blood. The source is a man aged 60 to 69 with acute or convalescent COVID-19.

Here the CDR3 reads CASKRGGSSSYEQYF. The CDR3 nucleotides are TGTGCCAGTAAGCGGGGAGGCAGCAGCTCCTACGAGCAGTACTTC. V is TRBV19 and J is TRBJ2-7, with 7 bases that match TRBD2. The germline V gene encodes CDR1 LNHDA and CDR2 SQIVND (reference sequence). The trim removed 7 bases at V and 0 bases at J, leaving 9 bases unmatched. The CDR3 runs 15 residues.